The rows below give T cell receptor beta chains drawn from one sample of a study of shared clonotypes between healthy human individuals. The protocol was immunoSEQ multiplex PCR, while the TCRdb copy is restricted to in-frame clones and leaves out a portion. The data show 2 million to 2.5 million clones, 90% to 95% seen once. The sequenced sample consisted of naive CD4+ T cells from PBMCs. The receptor set was obtained from a man aged 18 to 30 in good health. Some clones in this sample may be carry-over from other donors' samples. Both conserved end residues are part of each CDR3. The D gene is left open where the match is weak. Clone size is not always given. Where it is, it says once, few, many or a class for expanded clones.

cdr3_nt	cdr3_aa	d_call	clone_size	j_call	v_call
TGTGCCAGCAGCTCCTCCCGCACAGATACGCAGTATTTT	CASSSSRTDTQYF	-	-	TRBJ2-3	TRBV28
TGTGCCAGCAGCCTCCGTCTAGCGGACACCTACAATGAGCAGTTCTTC	CASSLRLADTYNEQFF	TRBD2	-	TRBJ2-1	TRBV9
TGTGCCAGCAGCTTAGATCGCCTAGCGGGGGCCCCAGATACGCAGTATTTT	CASSLDRLAGAPDTQYF	TRBD2	-	TRBJ2-3	TRBV7-9
TGTGCCAGCAGCGTAGGTCTAGTTAGCACAGATACGCAGTATTTT	CASSVGLVSTDTQYF	-	-	TRBJ2-3	TRBV9
TGCAGCGTTGGGCAGGGGGGTCAGCCCCAGCATTTT	CSVGQGGQPQHF	TRBD1	-	TRBJ1-5	TRBV29-1
TGTGCCAGCAGCTTAACAGGTAGCGGGCCTTACAATGAGCAGTTCTTC	CASSLTGSGPYNEQFF	TRBD2	-	TRBJ2-1	TRBV7-3
TGTGCCAGCAGCTTGAGGGGTGCCTCCTACGAGCAGTACTTC	CASSLRGASYEQYF	-	-	TRBJ2-7	TRBV5-4
TGTGCCAGCAGTGTGGGACTGATCAATCAGCCCCAGCATTTT	CASSVGLINQPQHF	-	-	TRBJ1-5	TRBV25-1
TGCGCCAGCAGCTTGGCCCCCCAGGGCGGCATTCAGTACTTC	CASSLAPQGGIQYF	-	-	TRBJ2-4	TRBV5-1
TGCGCCAGCAGCCAACCGGGACAAATATACGAGCAGTACTTC	CASSQPGQIYEQYF	-	-	TRBJ2-7	TRBV4-1
TGTGCCACCAGCGGTGAAGCTAGGATTGGGGAGACCCAGTACTTC	CATSGEARIGETQYF	-	-	TRBJ2-5	TRBV15
TGTGCCACCAGCAGACAGACTAGCGGGTGGTACGAGCAGTACTTC	CATSRQTSGWYEQYF	TRBD2	-	TRBJ2-7	TRBV15
TGCGCCAGCAGCTCCGAAGGGCAGACGAACACTGAAGCTTTCTTT	CASSSEGQTNTEAFF	-	-	TRBJ1-1	TRBV5-1
TGTGCCAGCAGCGGGGTAAGATACAATGAGCAGTTCTTC	CASSGVRYNEQFF	-	-	TRBJ2-1	TRBV28
TGCGCCAGCAGCGGCGGACTAGCGGGAACCTACGAGCAGTACTTC	CASSGGLAGTYEQYF	TRBD2	once	TRBJ2-7	TRBV5-1
TGTGCCAGCAGTGGAGCGGGAGGGCCATATGATACGCAGTATTTT	CASSGAGGPYDTQYF	TRBD2	-	TRBJ2-3	TRBV28
TGTGCCAGCAGTTTATGGGGGGGAAGGACTAGCGGCGAGCAGTACTTC	CASSLWGGRTSGEQYF	TRBD2	-	TRBJ2-7	TRBV28
TGCGCCAGCAGCTTGGAACCCCAGGGGTGGAGTGAGCAGTTCTTC	CASSLEPQGWSEQFF	-	-	TRBJ2-1	TRBV5-1
TGTGCCAGCAGCTTGAGGGACAGCCAGAACACCGGGGAGCTGTTTTTT	CASSLRDSQNTGELFF	TRBD1	once	TRBJ2-2	TRBV5-6
TGTGCCAGCAGCTCCGGACACCAGAACACTGAAGCTTTCTTT	CASSSGHQNTEAFF	-	-	TRBJ1-1	TRBV7-8